This section outlines one T cell receptor beta chain sequence together with its context. Its matching antigen is unknown. The data stem from a study of shared clonotypes between healthy human individuals. Findings of the study overall: The diversity represented, both genetic and in exposure history, was limited by few donors.

V lost 5 bases and J 2 bases, leaving 7 bases between the germline ends. CDR1 and CDR2 from the germline V gene are MNHNS and SASEGT. The CDR3 sequence is 14 residues long. Libraries were prepared by immunoSEQ multiplex PCR; TCRdb keeps only in-frame clonotypes and omits some of them. The sample includes some 1.4 million clones, roughly 97% of them seen just once. This TCR was recovered from a young man in good health. Input material: naive CD4+ T cells sorted from blood. Subset: CD45RA+ positively selected. V and J are TRBV6-1 and TRBJ2-6; a weak D match, TRBD1 (6 bases). DNA for the CDR3: TGTGCCAGCAGTCACAGGGCTGGGGCCAACGTCCTGACTTTC. It encodes CASSHRAGANVLTF.